The 27 T cell receptor beta chains listed next were all sequenced from one sample in a study of regulatory T cells in long-lasting Graves disease. Both iRepertoire HTBI primers and Arm-PCR of CDR3 regions were used to build the TCR beta libraries. TCRdb reprocessed the multiplex PCR reads with MiXCR, giving one entry per CDR3 protein. The table lists some 250,000 distinct CDR3 sequences, about 18% of them singletons. Specified time point: newly diagnosed GD, antithyroid drugs for less than 3 months. After RNA was extracted from PBMCs, the TCR library was made from it. This sample was shared with a second study, whose subject was T cells in Graves' hyperthyroidism and ophthalmopathy.

The sequencing here drew on peripheral blood mononuclear cells (PBMCs), taken at new diagnosis, from a patient treated with antithyroid drugs. The receptors were gathered from a woman aged 30 to 39 with Graves disease.

The chain combines TRBV4-1 with TRBJ2-7; D remains unclear. Germline values: CDR1 MGHRA, CDR2 YSYEKL. V gave up 4 bases and J gave up 2 bases, with 9 bases separating them. This CDR3 has 13 residues. CDR3 region: CASSRTPTYEQYF. For the CDR3, the DNA is TGCGCCAGCAGCCGCACTCCTACCTACGAGCAGTACTTC.

The chain is built from TRBV7-9 and TRBJ1-1, with 12 bases that match TRBD1. The germline gives CDR1 SEHNR, CDR2 FQNEAQ (reference sequence). Trimming at V came to 5 bases and at J to 1 base, leaving 17 bases not matched to a gene. The CDR3 spans 20 residues. In DNA form, the CDR3 reads TGTGCCAGCAGCAAAGCTAGAACGGGACAGGGGGCCGTTTCGAACACTGAAGCTTTCTTT. Protein sequence: CASSKARTGQGAVSNTEAFF.

This clonotype was seen a handful of times. The chain joins TRBV4-2 to TRBJ1-2; D possibly corresponds to TRBD1 (5 bases). Germline V gene sequence: CDR1 LGHNA, CDR2 YNFKEQ. The CDR3 runs 13 residues. V lost 3 bases, J lost 7 bases, and 12 bases lay in between. CDR3 sequence: CASSQGDLAGYTF. The CDR3 DNA follows: TGTGCCAGCAGCCAGGGGGATTTGGCTGGCTACACCTTC.

About this clonotype itself: Relative to the germline gene, one junction end is altered; a read error may explain this. The J gene is TRBJ2-3, the V gene TRBV7-7; 12 nucleotides agree with TRBD1. The length of the CDR3 is 14 residues. CDR1 is SSHAT and CDR2 is FNYEAQ in the germline V gene (reference sequence). The CDR3 sequence: CASSSGQGADTQYF. In DNA form, the CDR3 reads TGTGCTAGCAGCTCGGGACAGGGGGCCGATACGCAGTATTTT.

The chain couples TRBV29-1 to TRBJ2-1; D gene ambiguous. Trimming stripped 3 bases from V and 9 bases from J, with 3 bases between. Germline-derived CDR1 and CDR2 are SQVTM and ANQGSEA. This CDR3 has 9 amino acids. The CDR3 region is CSVDGEQFF. The CDR3 DNA is TGCAGCGTTGACGGTGAGCAGTTCTTC.

This clonotype occurred many times. This chain connects TRBV6-1 to TRBJ2-1; D not certain. Between the trimmed V and J ends, which lost 6 bases and 0 bases, there was a span of 15 bases. Per germline, CDR1 MNHNS and CDR2 SASEGT. There are 16 residues in the CDR3. In DNA, the CDR3 is TGTGCCAGCAGACCTACTTACAGTAGCTCCTACAATGAGCAGTTCTTC. Translating gives CASRPTYSSSYNEQFF.

In its sample, this clonotype was seen a few times. The chain links TRBV19 to TRBJ1-2; a possible D gene is TRBD1 (5 bases). Germline assignment: CDR1 LNHDA and CDR2 SQIVND (reference sequence). Trimming pared 6 bases from V and 2 bases from J, leaving 16 bases between. The CDR3 is 15 residues long. CDR3 DNA sequence: TGTGCCAGTAGCCCTAGAGGGGCGGTCAACTATGGCTACACCTTC. Translation gives CASSPRGAVNYGYTF.

The chain combines TRBV6-6 with TRBJ1-2; D gene unclear. This CDR3 spans 14 amino acids. Trimming pared 0 bases from V and 8 bases from J, leaving 13 bases between. Germline V gives CDR1 MNHNY, CDR2 SVGAGI (reference sequence). CDR3 nucleotides: TGTGCCAGCAGTTACTCGGGGTCAAACTGGGGCTACACCTTC. This sequence encodes CASSYSGSNWGYTF.

This clonotype came up many times. V usage is TRBV11-2 and J usage is TRBJ1-2; D remains unclear. V lost 5 bases and J 4 bases, leaving 11 bases between the germline ends. CDR1 SGHAT and CDR2 FQNNGV come from the germline V gene. The CDR3 loop spans 13 amino acids. The CDR3 DNA is TGTGCCAGCAGCGGCCCGAACATCTATGGCTACACCTTC. Amino acids: CASSGPNIYGYTF.

The chain is built from TRBV4-1 and TRBJ1-3; 9 bases match TRBD1. The CDR3 length is 19 residues. The germline V gene has CDR1 MGHRA and CDR2 YSYEKL. Trimming removed 3 bases from V and 0 bases from J; junction bases left unmatched: 12. The CDR3 reads CASSQWTGAISISGNTIYF. Written as DNA, the CDR3 is TGCGCCAGCAGCCAGTGGACAGGGGCCATTTCAATCTCTGGAAACACCATATATTTT.

This clonotype was counted ten times or more. The rearrangement uses TRBV6-1 and TRBJ2-1, with D possibly matching TRBD2 (6 bases). From germline, CDR1 is MNHNS and CDR2 SASEGT. The V end lost 10 bases, the J end lost 0 bases, and 13 bases lay between the germline ends. This CDR3 comprises 14 residues. This CDR3 reads CATRRGDSYNEQFF. Here the CDR3 DNA reads TGTGCCACCCGGAGGGGTGACTCCTACAATGAGCAGTTCTTC.

This clonotype was recorded a few times. This may arise from a read error, as a much more abundant clone is one base away. V and J are TRBV7-9 and TRBJ1-1; possible D gene TRBD1, 5 bases. V was shortened by 8 bases and J by 2 bases, with 12 bases between the two germline ends. Germline-derived CDR1 and CDR2 are SEHNR and FQNEAQ (reference sequence). CDR3 size: 13 residues. For the CDR3, the DNA is TGTGCCAGCCAAACTCAGGGCAACACTGAAGCTTTCTTT. Its protein product is CASQTQGNTEAFF. The entire variable domain, with the rest obtained from reference TRBV7-9 and TRBJ1-1, is as follows: DTGVSQNPRHKITKRGQNVTFRCDPISEHNRLYWYRQTLGQGPEFLTYFQNEAQLEKSRLLSDRFSAERPKGSFSTLEIQRTEQGDSAMYLCASQTQGNTEAFFGQGTRLTVV.

At least ten counts were recorded for this clonotype. V gene TRBV20-1 combines with J gene TRBJ1-1; possible D gene TRBD1, 5 bases. The CDR3 has 13 residues. The germline gives CDR1 DFQATT, CDR2 SNEGSKA (reference sequence). The V and J ends lost 4 bases and 3 bases respectively, with 12 bases between them. CDR3 DNA: TGCAGTGCTAACGGACACCACTACACTGAAGCTTTCTTT. It translates to CSANGHHYTEAFF.

In its sample, this clonotype was seen once. The V call is TRBV5-5, the J call TRBJ2-1; D may be TRBD2 (7 bases). Germline V gives CDR1 SGHKS, CDR2 YYEKEE (reference sequence). The CDR3 loop spans 16 amino acids. V was pared by 4 bases and J by 6 bases, with 20 bases between. The CDR3 DNA is TGTGCCAGCAGCCTAGGTGGGGGGCCGGGAGGCAATGAGCAGTTCTTC. This gives the protein CASSLGGGPGGNEQFF.

This clonotype was seen at least ten times. The gene calls are TRBV12-3 or TRBV12-4 and TRBJ1-6, with a tentative D call TRBD1 (5 bases). Trimming cost V 2 bases and J 5 bases, with 7 bases left between them. The CDR3 spans 14 residues. The CDR3 DNA follows: TGTGCCAGCAGTTTACGGGGGAATAATTCACCCCTCCACTTT. This codes for CASSLRGNNSPLHF.

In this sample, this clonotype turned up many times. V usage is TRBV20-1 and J usage is TRBJ2-1; tentative D call: TRBD1 (5 bases). The V gene's germline CDR1 is DFQATT and CDR2 SNEGSKA (reference sequence). This CDR3 has 12 residues. Deletions cut 3 bases from V and 7 bases from J, with 10 bases between. This chain's CDR3 is CSARAGRNEQFF. CDR3 in DNA: TGCAGTGCTAGGGCAGGGCGGAATGAGCAGTTCTTC.

This clonotype was recorded at least ten times. This chain links TRBV6-4 with TRBJ2-5; 8 positions match TRBD2. Germline-derived CDR1 and CDR2 are MRHNA and SNTAGT. The CDR3 spans 14 residues. V trimming: 11 bases; J trimming: 5 bases; junction bases outside the gene matches: 13. CDR3 DNA sequence: TGTGCCGGCCTACCCGGGGGGGCCGTTGAGACCCAGTACTTC. Residues: CAGLPGGAVETQYF.

This clonotype was counted at least ten times. The chain carries TRBV12-3 or TRBV12-4 and TRBJ2-1; 10 bases agree with TRBD1. V was pared by 4 bases and J by 6 bases, with 9 bases of the junction left unmatched. This CDR3 spans 16 amino acids. The chain's CDR3 is CASSSSRDRGGNEQFF. As DNA, the CDR3 is TGTGCCAGCAGTTCTTCCCGGGACAGGGGTGGCAATGAGCAGTTCTTC.

This clonotype was counted at least ten times. The V gene is TRBV3-1, the J gene TRBJ1-2; TRBD1 is a possible D gene (6 bases). The V gene lost 4 bases and the J gene lost 1 base, with 13 bases spanning the gap. The CDR3 extends over 15 amino acids. Per germline, CDR1 LGHDT and CDR2 YNNKEL (reference sequence). CDR3 DNA: TGTGCCAGCAGCCTTCGGGACACCTTTAACTATGGCTACACCTTC. Encoded protein: CASSLRDTFNYGYTF.

This clonotype turned up a few times. This chain joins TRBV7-9 and TRBJ2-6, with unresolved D. Germline assignment: CDR1 SEHNR and CDR2 FQNEAQ (reference sequence). CDR3 length equals 17 residues. V was pared by 4 bases and J by 0 bases, with 13 bases between. CDR3: CASSSVTTSSGANVLTF. The CDR3 nucleotides are TGTGCCAGCAGCTCCGTCACTACAAGCTCTGGGGCCAACGTCCTGACTTTC.

This clonotype was observed many times. The genes are TRBV7-2 and TRBJ2-5; D uncertain. The CDR3 runs 14 residues. V lost 1 base, J lost 7 bases, and 13 bases lay in between. CDR1 is SGHTA, CDR2 FQGNSA, per germline. The CDR3 DNA sequence: TGTGCCAGCAGCTTAGAAGGTTACTTAGGGACCCAGTACTTC. This translates into CASSLEGYLGTQYF.

This clonotype has a count of ten or more. V usage is TRBV19 and J usage is TRBJ1-2; TRBD1 matches 8 bases. The V segment lost 2 bases and the J segment 6 bases; nucleotides outside the gene matches: 8. The CDR3 consists of 15 residues. Germline V gene sequence: CDR1 LNHDA, CDR2 SQIVND (reference sequence). For the CDR3, the DNA is TGTGCCAGTAGTATAAGGCAGGGGGCAAAAAATGGCTACACCTTC. It codes for CASSIRQGAKNGYTF.

This clonotype has ten or more counts. The CDR3, as DNA: TGTGCCAGCAGTTTTGGAGTTTTCGGGGAGAACACTGAAGCTTTCTTT. Encoded protein: CASSFGVFGENTEAFF. The chain couples TRBV6-5 to TRBJ1-1; D is ambiguous. CDR1 MNHEY and CDR2 SVGAGI come from the germline V gene. This CDR3 region has 16 residues. Between the trimmed V and J ends, which lost 4 bases and 1 base, there was a span of 16 bases.

Turning to this clonotype: This could be a read error, since a much larger clone is one nucleotide away. The V call is TRBV7-2, the J call TRBJ1-6; D perhaps matches TRBD1 (5 bases). Germline lookup yields CDR1 SGHTA and CDR2 FQGNSA. The CDR3 extends over 15 amino acids. Trimming pared 4 bases from V and 7 bases from J, leaving 14 bases between. The CDR3 reads CASSSTWGRNSPLHF. DNA of the CDR3: TGTGCCAGCAGCTCCACGTGGGGCCGGAATTCACCCCTCCACTTT.

As for this clonotype: Compared with germline, one end of the junction differs, possibly owing to a read error. The chain links TRBV5-1 to TRBJ1-2, with 7 bases lining up with TRBD1. Germline CDR1 is SGHRS and CDR2 is YFSETQ. CDR3 size: 16 residues. The CDR3 region is CACSHTREGATDGYTF. Written as DNA, the CDR3 is TGCGCCTGCAGCCACACTAGGGAGGGGGCGACTGATGGCTACACCTTC.

This clonotype came up many times. V gene TRBV7-9 combines with J gene TRBJ2-7, with TRBD1 identical over 9 bases. The CDR3 sequence is 17 residues long. Trimming cost V 2 bases and J 2 bases; bases outside gene matches: 10. The germline CDR1 and CDR2 sequences are SEHNR and FQNEAQ (reference sequence). The CDR3 reads CASSLNRGTGIPYEQYF. The CDR3, as DNA: TGTGCCAGCAGCTTAAATAGAGGGACAGGGATTCCCTACGAGCAGTACTTC.

In this sample, this clonotype turned up many times. The chain joins TRBV18 to TRBJ1-1, with 7 bases matching TRBD1. This CDR3 contains 16 residues. The trim removed 0 bases at V and 5 bases at J, leaving 9 bases unmatched. Germline-derived CDR1 and CDR2 are KGHSH and LQKENI. CDR3 coding DNA: TGTGCCAGCTCACCACCGATAGGGGGCATTGGGACTGAAGCTTTCTTT. It yields the protein CASSPPIGGIGTEAFF.